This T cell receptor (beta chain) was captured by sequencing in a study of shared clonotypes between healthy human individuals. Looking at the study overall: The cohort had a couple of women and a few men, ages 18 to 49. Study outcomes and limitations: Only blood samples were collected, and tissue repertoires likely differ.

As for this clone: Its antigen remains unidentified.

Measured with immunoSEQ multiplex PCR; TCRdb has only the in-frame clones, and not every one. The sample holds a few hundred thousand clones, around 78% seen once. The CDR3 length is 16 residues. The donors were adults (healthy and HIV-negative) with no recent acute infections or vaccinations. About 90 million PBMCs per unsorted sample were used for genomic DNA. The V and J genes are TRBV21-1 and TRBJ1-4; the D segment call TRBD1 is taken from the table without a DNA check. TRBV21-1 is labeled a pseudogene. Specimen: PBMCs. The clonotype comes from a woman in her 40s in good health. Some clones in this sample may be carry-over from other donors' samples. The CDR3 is CASSKALGTGNEKLFF. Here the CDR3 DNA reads TGTGCCAGCAGCAAAGCGCTGGGGACAGGGAACGAAAAACTGTTTTTT.